One sample yielded the 4 T cell receptor beta chains listed below, sequenced in a study of cytomegalovirus exposure and HLA in healthy donors. PCR used 60 Vbeta primers and 13 Jbeta primers. Produced via immunoSEQ multiplex PCR; TCRdb's table is partial and in-frame only. The sample holds about 120,000 clones, 81% seen once. The sample taken for sequencing was PBMCs. The receptors shown here come from a woman aged 25-40 years in good health and CMV-seronegative.

V is TRBV11-2 and J is TRBJ1-3, with no clear D. The CDR3 totals 17 residues. The germline V gene has CDR1 SGHAT and CDR2 FQNNGV. The germline V and J ends were trimmed by 1 base and 0 bases, with 13 bases remaining between them. CDR3 region: CASSLASGGSSGNTIYF. CDR3 coding DNA: TGTGCCAGCAGCTTAGCGTCCGGAGGGTCCTCTGGAAACACCATATATTTT. The full variable domain, its missing parts supplied by reference TRBV11-2 and TRBJ1-3, is EAGVAQSPRYKIIEKRQSVAFWCNPISGHATLYWYQQILGQGPKLLIQFQNNGVVDDSQLPKDRFSAERLKGVDSTLKIQPAKLEDSAVYLCASSLASGGSSGNTIYFGEGSWLTVV.

This clone was seen a few times. The V call is TRBV7-2, the J call TRBJ1-1, with D uncertain. The CDR3 consists of 14 residues. V was cut by 2 bases and J by 11 bases, with 18 bases left in between. Germline assignment: CDR1 SGHTA and CDR2 FQGNSA. The CDR3 sequence is CASSLPVGRVGAFF. The DNA for the CDR3 is TGTGCCAGCAGCTTACCGGTTGGGAGGGTAGGGGCTTTCTTT.

The rearrangement links TRBV6-6 to TRBJ2-7; 9 bases are a match to TRBD2. The CDR3 is 16 amino acids. The trim removed 0 bases at V and 7 bases at J, leaving 10 bases unmatched. Germline CDR1 is MNHNY and CDR2 is SVGAGI (reference sequence). For the CDR3, the DNA is TGTGCCAGCAGTTACTCGATAGGCGGGAGGGCAGGGGAGCAGTACTTC. Translating it yields CASSYSIGGRAGEQYF.

The count of this clone is one. The rearrangement uses TRBV4-1 and TRBJ2-2, with 9 bases identical to TRBD2. Germline values: CDR1 MGHRA, CDR2 YSYEKL. Germline trimming cut 2 bases from V and 6 bases from J; bases unmatched to any gene: 19. This CDR3 has 20 residues. The CDR3 DNA sequence: TGCGCCAGCAGCCAACCAACCGGGACTAGCCCAGTGGGCAAGGCCGGGGAGCTGTTTTTT. It translates to CASSQPTGTSPVGKAGELFF.